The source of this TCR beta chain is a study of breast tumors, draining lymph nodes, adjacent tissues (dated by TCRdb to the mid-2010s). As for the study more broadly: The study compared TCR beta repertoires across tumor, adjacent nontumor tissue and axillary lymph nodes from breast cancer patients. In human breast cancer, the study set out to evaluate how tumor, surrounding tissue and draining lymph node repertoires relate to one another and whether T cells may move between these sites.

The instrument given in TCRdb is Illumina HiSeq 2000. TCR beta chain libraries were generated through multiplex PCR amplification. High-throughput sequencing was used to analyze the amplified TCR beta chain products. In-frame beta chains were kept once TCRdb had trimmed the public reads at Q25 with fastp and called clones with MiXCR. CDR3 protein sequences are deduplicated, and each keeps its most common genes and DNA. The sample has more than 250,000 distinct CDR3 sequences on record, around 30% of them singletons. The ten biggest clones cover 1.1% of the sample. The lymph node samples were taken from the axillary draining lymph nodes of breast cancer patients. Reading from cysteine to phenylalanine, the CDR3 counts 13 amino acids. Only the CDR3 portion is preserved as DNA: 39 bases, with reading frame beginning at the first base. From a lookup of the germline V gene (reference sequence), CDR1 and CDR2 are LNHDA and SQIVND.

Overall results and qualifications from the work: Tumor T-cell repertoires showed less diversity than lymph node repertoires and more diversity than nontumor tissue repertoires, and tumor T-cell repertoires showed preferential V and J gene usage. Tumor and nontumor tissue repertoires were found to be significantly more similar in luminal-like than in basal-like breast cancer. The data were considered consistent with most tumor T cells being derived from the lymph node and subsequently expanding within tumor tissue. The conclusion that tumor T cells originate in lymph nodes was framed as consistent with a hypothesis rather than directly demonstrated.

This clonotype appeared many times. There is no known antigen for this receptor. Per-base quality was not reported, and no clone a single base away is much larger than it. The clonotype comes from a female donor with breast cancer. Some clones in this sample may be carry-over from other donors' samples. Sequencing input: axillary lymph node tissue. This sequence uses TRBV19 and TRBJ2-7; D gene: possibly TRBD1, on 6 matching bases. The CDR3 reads CGGGQCLCYEQYF. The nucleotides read TGTGGTGGCGGACAGTGTCTGTGCTACGAGCAGTACTTC.